This T cell receptor beta chain was observed in a study of blood T cells in healthy people across ages. Study findings and constraints: Across samples, TCR beta diversity tracked strongly with naive T cell percentage.

In each sample, at least 6 million PBMCs were isolated. For the second PCR, which ran for 7 to 11 cycles, a sample-barcoded 5' primer and a J-beta primer mix were used. Each of the cDNA molecules was tagged by a template-switch adaptor with 12 random nucleotides. One entry per CDR3 protein, called by TCRdb with MiXCR from the 5' RACE reads. The sample holds roughly 1,700,000 distinct CDR3 sequences, 28% seen once. Germline assignment: CDR1 SEHNR and CDR2 FQNEAQ (reference sequence). CDR3 size: 11 residues. V was pared by 2 bases and J by 9 bases, with 8 bases between. This clonotype was counted many times. Its cognate antigen is unknown.

The rearrangement links TRBV7-9 to TRBJ2-7; D gene unclear. The sample consisted of blood. The receptor was isolated from a woman aged 25 to 39 in good health. The DNA for the CDR3 is TGTGCCAGCAGCTTATTAGGTATGCAGTACTTC. This encodes CASSLLGMQYF. The whole variable domain, filled in from reference TRBV7-9 and TRBJ2-7, reads DTGVSQNPRHKITKRGQNVTFRCDPISEHNRLYWYRQTLGQGPEFLTYFQNEAQLEKSRLLSDRFSAERPKGSFSTLEIQRTEQGDSAMYLCASSLLGMQYFGPGTRLTVT.